The clone carrying this T cell receptor (beta chain) showed up just a few times. The protocol was immunoSEQ multiplex PCR, while the TCRdb copy is restricted to in-frame clones and leaves out a portion. The repertoire holds over 80,000 clones, with 90% to 97% as singletons. V lost 3 bases to trimming and J lost 7 bases, with 12 bases between them. The V gene's germline CDR1 is KGHSH and CDR2 LQKENI. The CDR3 spans 13 residues. This record belongs to a study of technical replicates of blood from a few donors. The chain couples TRBV18 to TRBJ1-1, with D hard to call. Input material: T cells isolated from PBMCs. The receptor's source is a human donor in good health. The CDR3 nucleotides read TGTGCCAGCTCACCGGTGGAGTACGGTGAAGCTTTCTTT. Translated: CASSPVEYGEAFF.